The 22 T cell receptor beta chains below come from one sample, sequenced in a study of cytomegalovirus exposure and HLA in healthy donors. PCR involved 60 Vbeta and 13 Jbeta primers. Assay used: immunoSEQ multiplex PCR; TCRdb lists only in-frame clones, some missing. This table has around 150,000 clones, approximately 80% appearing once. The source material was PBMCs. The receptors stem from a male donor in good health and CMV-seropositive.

The CDR3 region has the DNA TGTGCCAGCAGCCTAGCCGCTGATTACGAGCAGTACTTC. Amino acids: CASSLAADYEQYF. The J gene is TRBJ2-7, the V gene TRBV28, with D possibly matching TRBD2 (5 bases). The CDR3 covers 13 residues. Germline CDR1 is MDHEN and CDR2 is SYDVKM. Trimming pared 6 bases from V and 4 bases from J, leaving 13 bases between.

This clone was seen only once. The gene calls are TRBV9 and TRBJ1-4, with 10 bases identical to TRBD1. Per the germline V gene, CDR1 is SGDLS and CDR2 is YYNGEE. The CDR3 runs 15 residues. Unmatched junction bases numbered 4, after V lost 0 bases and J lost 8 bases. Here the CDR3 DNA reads TGTGCCAGCAGCGTAGATGGGACAGGGGTAGAAAAACTGTTTTTT. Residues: CASSVDGTGVEKLFF.

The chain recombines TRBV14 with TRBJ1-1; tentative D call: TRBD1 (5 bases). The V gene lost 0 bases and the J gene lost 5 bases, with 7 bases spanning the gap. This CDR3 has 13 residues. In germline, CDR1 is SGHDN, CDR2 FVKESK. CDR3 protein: CASSQDRVTEAFF. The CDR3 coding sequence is TGTGCCAGCAGCCAAGACAGGGTGACTGAAGCTTTCTTT.

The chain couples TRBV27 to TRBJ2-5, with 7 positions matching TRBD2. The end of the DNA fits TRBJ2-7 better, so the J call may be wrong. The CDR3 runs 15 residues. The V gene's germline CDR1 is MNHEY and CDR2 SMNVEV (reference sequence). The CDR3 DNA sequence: TGTGCCAGCAGTTTAGGCGTCGGGGGGTCCTACGAGCAGTACTTC. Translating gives CASSLGVGGSYEQYF.

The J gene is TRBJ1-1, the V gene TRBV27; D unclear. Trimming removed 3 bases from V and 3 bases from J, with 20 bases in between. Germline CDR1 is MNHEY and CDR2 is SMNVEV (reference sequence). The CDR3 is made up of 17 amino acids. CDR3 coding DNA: TGTGCCAGCAGTTTTAGGGTAAGCGGGTTCCGGGACACTGAAGCTTTCTTT. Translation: CASSFRVSGFRDTEAFF.

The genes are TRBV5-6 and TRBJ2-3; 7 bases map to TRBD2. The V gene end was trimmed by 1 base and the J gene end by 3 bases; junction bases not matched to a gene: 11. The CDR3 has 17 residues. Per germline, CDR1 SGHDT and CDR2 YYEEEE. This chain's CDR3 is CASSLRGSGVRTDTQYF. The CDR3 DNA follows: TGTGCCAGCAGCTTGAGAGGAAGCGGGGTTAGGACAGATACGCAGTATTTT.

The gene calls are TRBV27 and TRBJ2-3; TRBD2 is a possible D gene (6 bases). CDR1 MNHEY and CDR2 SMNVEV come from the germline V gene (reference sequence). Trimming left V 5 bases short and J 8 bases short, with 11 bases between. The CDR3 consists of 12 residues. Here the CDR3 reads CASSARRGTQYF. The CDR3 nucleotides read TGTGCCAGCAGTGCCAGGCGGGGTACGCAGTATTTT.

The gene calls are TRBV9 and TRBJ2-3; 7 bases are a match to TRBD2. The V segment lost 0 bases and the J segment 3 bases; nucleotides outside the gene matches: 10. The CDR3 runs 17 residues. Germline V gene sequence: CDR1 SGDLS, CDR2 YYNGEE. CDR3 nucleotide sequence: TGTGCCAGCAGCGTAGGGGGAGGAAGCGGGAAGACAGATACGCAGTATTTT. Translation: CASSVGGGSGKTDTQYF.

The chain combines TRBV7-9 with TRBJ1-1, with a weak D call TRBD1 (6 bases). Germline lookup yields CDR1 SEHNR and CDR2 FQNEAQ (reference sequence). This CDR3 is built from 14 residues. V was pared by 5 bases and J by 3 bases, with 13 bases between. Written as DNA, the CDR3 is TGTGCCAGCAGCCCCCAGGGGTCCTACACTGAAGCTTTCTTT. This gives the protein CASSPQGSYTEAFF.

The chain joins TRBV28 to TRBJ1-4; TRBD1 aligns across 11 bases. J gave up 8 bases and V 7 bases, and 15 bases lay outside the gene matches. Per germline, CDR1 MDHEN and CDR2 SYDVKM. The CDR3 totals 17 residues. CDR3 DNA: TGTGCCAGCACCAAGGGACAGGGGGGAGACCTTGGAGAAAAACTGTTTTTT. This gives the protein CASTKGQGGDLGEKLFF.

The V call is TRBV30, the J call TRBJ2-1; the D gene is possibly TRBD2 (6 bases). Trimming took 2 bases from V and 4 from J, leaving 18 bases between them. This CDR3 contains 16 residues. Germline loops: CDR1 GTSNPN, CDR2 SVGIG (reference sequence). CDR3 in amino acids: CAWSIFSGTAYNEQFF. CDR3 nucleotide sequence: TGTGCCTGGAGTATTTTTAGCGGAACGGCTTACAATGAGCAGTTCTTC.

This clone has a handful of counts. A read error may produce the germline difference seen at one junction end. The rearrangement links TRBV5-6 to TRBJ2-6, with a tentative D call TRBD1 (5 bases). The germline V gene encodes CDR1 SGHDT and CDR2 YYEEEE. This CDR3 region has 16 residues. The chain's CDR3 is CASSFPRTPGANGLTF. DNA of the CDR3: TGTGCCAGCAGCTTCCCCAGGACCCCTGGGGCCAACGGCCTGACTTTC.

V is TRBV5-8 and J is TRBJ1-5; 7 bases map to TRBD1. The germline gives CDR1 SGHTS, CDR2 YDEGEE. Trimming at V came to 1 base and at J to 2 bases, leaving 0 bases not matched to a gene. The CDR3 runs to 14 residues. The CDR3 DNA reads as TGTGCCAGCAGCTTGCAGGGGGGCAATCAGCCCCAGCATTTT. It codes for CASSLQGGNQPQHF.

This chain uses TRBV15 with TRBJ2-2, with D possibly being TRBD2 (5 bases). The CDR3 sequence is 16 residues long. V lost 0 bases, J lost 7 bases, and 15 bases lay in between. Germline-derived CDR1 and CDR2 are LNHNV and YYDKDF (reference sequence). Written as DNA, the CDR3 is TGTGCCACCAGCAGAGAAACGGGATTTGCGGGCGGGGAGCTGTTTTTT. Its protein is CATSRETGFAGGELFF.

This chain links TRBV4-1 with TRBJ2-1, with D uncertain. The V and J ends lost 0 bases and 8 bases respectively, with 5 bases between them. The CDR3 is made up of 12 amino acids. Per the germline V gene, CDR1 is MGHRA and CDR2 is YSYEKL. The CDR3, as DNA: TGCGCCAGCAGCCAAGACCATTATGAGCAGTTCTTC. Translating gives CASSQDHYEQFF.

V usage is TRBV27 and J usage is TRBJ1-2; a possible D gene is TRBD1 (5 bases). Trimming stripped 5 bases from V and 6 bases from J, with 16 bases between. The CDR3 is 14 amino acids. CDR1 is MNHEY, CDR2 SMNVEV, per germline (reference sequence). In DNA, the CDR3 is TGTGCCAGCAGTCGGGGGACGGATCGCGATGGCTACACCTTC. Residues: CASSRGTDRDGYTF.

CDR3: CASSEFYRAGYGYTF. The DNA for the CDR3 is TGTGCCAGCAGTGAATTTTACAGGGCAGGCTATGGCTACACCTTC. The V gene is TRBV25-1, the J gene TRBJ1-2, with TRBD1 as a possible D gene (6 bases). The CDR3 spans 15 residues. Trimming pared 1 base from V and 4 bases from J, leaving 13 bases between. CDR1 MGHDK and CDR2 SYGVNS come from the germline V gene.

CDR3 sequence (DNA): TGCGCCAGCAGGCCAGGGGGAGAGTACGAGCAGTACTTC. It translates to CASRPGGEYEQYF. The J gene is TRBJ2-5, the V gene TRBV10-2; 7 bases agree with TRBD1. The DNA matches TRBJ2-7 better at its end, which makes the J call doubtful. The length of the CDR3 is 13 residues. In germline, CDR1 is WSHSY, CDR2 SAAADI.

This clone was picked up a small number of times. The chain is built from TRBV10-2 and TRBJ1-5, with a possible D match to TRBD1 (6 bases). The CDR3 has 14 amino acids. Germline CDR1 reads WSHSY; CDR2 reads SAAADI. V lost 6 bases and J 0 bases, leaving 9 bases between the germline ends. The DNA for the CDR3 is TGCGCCAGCAGCATAGGGGGTAGCAATCAGCCCCAGCATTTT. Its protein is CASSIGGSNQPQHF.

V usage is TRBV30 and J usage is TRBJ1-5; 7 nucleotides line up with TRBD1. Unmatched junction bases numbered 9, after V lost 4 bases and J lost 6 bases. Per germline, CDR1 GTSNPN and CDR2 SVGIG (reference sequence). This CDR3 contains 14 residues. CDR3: CAWTSGQASQPQHF. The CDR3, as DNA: TGTGCCTGGACCTCTGGACAGGCGAGTCAGCCCCAGCATTTT.

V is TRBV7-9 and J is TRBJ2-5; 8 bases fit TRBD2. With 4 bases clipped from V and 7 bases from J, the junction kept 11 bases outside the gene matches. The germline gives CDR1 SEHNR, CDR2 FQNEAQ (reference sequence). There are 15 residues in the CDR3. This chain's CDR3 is CASSSLADRARTQYF. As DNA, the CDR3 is TGTGCCAGCAGCTCACTAGCGGATCGGGCCAGGACCCAGTACTTC.

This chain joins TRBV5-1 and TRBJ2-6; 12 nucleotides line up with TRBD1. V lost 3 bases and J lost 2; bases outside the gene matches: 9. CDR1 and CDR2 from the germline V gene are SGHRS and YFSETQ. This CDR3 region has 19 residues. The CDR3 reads CASSSSGTGGSAGANVLTF. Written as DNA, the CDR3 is TGCGCCAGCAGCTCGTCCGGGACAGGGGGCTCCGCTGGGGCCAACGTCCTGACTTTC.